The clone carrying this TCR beta chain was recorded a few times. These data come from a study of cytomegalovirus exposure and HLA in healthy donors. Primers included in the PCR were 60 Vbeta and 13 Jbeta primers. Sequenced by immunoSEQ multiplex PCR; TCRdb stores in-frame clones only, minus some. The sample shows roughly 120,000 clones, about 78% of them seen only once. CDR3 size: 15 residues. Between the trimmed V and J ends, which lost 1 base and 2 bases, there was a span of 11 bases. The germline CDR1 and CDR2 sequences are MNHEY and SVGAGI. Sequencing input: PBMCs. This TCR was recovered from a woman in her thirties or forties in good health and CMV-seropositive. The chain links TRBV6-5 to TRBJ1-2, with no clear D. Here the CDR3 DNA reads TGTGCCAGCAGTTACTTTGGAGGGAAAAACTATGGCTACACCTTC. This encodes CASSYFGGKNYGYTF.